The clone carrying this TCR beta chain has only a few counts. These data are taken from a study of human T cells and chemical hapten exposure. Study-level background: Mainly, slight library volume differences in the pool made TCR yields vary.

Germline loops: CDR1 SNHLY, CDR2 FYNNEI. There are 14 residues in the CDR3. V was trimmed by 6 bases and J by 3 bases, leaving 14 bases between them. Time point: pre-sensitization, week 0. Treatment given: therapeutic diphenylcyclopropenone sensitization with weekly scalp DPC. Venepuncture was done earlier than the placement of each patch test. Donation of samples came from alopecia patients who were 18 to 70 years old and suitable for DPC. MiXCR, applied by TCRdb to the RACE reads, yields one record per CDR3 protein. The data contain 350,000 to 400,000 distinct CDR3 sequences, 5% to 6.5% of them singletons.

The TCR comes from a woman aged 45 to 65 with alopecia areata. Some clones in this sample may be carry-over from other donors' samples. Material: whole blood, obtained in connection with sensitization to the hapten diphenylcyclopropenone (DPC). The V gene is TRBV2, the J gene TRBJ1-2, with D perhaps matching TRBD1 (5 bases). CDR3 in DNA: TGTGCCAGCAGGGAGGTATCGGGGGACTATGGCTACACCTTC. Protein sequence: CASREVSGDYGYTF.